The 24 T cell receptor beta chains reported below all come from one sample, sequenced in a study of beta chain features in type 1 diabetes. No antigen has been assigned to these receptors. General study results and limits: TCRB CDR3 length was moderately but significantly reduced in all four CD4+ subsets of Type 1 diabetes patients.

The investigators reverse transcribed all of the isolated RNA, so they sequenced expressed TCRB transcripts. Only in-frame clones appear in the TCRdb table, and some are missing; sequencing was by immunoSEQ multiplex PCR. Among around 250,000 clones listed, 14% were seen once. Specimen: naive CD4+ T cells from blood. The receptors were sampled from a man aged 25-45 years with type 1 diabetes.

The CDR3 reads CASTTPGQGSLYGYTF. In DNA, the CDR3 is TGTGCCAGCACAACTCCGGGACAGGGGTCTCTCTATGGCTACACCTTC. V gene TRBV28 combines with J gene TRBJ1-2; 10 nucleotides agree with TRBD1. From germline, CDR1 is MDHEN and CDR2 SYDVKM. V shed 7 bases, J shed 4 bases, and the junction held 12 bases outside the gene matches. The CDR3 length is 16 residues.

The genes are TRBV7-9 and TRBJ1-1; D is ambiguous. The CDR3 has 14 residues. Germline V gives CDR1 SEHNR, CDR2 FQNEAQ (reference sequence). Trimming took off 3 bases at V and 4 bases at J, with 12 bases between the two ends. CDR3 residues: CASSFYESGTEAFF. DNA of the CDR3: TGTGCCAGCAGCTTCTACGAGTCGGGCACTGAAGCTTTCTTT.

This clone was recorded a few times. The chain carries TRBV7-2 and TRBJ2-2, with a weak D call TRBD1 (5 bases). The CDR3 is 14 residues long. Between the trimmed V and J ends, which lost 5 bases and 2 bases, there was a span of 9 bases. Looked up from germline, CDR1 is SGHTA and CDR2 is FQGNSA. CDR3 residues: CASSRQLNTGELFF. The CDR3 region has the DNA TGTGCCAGCAGCCGACAGCTAAACACCGGGGAGCTGTTTTTT.

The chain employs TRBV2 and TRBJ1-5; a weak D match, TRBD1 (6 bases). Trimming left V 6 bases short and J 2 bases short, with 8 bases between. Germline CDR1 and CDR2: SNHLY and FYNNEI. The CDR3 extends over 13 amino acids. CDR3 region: CASRGAGNQPQHF. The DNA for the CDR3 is TGTGCCAGCAGGGGGGCCGGCAATCAGCCCCAGCATTTT.

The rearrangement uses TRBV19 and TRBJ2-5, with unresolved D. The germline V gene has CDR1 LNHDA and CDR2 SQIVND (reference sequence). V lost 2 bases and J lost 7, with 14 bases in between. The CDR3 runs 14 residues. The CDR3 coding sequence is TGTGCCAGTAGTATATCCCCCCTGCTAGGGACCCAGTACTTC. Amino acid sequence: CASSISPLLGTQYF.

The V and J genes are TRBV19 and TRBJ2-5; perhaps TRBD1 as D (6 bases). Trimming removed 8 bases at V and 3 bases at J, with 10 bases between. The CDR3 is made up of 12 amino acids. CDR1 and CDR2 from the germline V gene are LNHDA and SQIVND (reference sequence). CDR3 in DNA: TGTGCCAGTTCGTACAGGGAAGAGACCCAGTACTTC. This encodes CASSYREETQYF.

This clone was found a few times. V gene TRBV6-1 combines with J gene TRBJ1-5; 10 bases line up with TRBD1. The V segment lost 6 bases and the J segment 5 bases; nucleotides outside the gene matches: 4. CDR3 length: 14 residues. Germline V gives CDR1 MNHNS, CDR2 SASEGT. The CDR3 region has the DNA TGTGCCAGCAGGCCCGGGACAGGGGATCAGCCCCAGCATTTT. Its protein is CASRPGTGDQPQHF.

CDR3 amino acids: CASSPRDRGRSDTQYF. CDR3 nucleotide sequence: TGTGCCAGCAGCCCTCGGGACAGGGGGCGCTCAGATACGCAGTATTTT. The chain links TRBV9 to TRBJ2-3; TRBD1 agrees at 12 bases. The CDR3 is made up of 16 amino acids. Per the germline V gene, CDR1 is SGDLS and CDR2 is YYNGEE. Losses at the gene ends were 4 bases for V and 4 bases for J; bases not matched to a gene: 7.

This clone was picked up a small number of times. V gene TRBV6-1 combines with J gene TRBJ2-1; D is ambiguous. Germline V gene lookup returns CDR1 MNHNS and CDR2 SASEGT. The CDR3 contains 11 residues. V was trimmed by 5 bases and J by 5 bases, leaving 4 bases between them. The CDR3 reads CASSIDNEQFF. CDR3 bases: TGTGCCAGCAGTATCGACAATGAGCAGTTCTTC.

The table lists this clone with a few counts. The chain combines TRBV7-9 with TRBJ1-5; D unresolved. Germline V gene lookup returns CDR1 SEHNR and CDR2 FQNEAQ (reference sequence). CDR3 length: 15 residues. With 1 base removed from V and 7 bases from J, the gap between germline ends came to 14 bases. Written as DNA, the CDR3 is TGTGCCAGCAGCTTAGGGGTAGGGCGGGAGCAGCCCCAGCATTTT. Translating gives CASSLGVGREQPQHF. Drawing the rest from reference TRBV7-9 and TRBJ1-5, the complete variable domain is DTGVSQNPRHKITKRGQNVTFRCDPISEHNRLYWYRQTLGQGPEFLTYFQNEAQLEKSRLLSDRFSAERPKGSFSTLEIQRTEQGDSAMYLCASSLGVGREQPQHFGDGTRLSIL.

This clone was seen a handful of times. The CDR3 sequence: CASSPRDREMETQYF. CDR3 sequence (DNA): TGCGCCAGCAGCCCCCGGGACAGGGAGATGGAGACCCAGTACTTC. The chain is built from TRBV5-1 and TRBJ2-5; 9 nucleotides agree with TRBD1. The CDR3 extends over 15 amino acids. The germline gives CDR1 SGHRS, CDR2 YFSETQ. Trimming removed 4 bases from V and 5 bases from J; junction bases left unmatched: 9.

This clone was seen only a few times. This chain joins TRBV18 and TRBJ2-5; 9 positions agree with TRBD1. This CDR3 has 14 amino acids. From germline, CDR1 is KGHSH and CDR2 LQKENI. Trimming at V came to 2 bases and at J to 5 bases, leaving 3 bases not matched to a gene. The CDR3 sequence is CASSPRTGVETQYF. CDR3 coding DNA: TGTGCCAGCTCACCAAGGACAGGGGTGGAGACCCAGTACTTC.

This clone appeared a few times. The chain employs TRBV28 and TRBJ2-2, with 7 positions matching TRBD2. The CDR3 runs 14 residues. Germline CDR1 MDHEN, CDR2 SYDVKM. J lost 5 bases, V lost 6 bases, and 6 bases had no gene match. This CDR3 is CASSFAGVTGELFF. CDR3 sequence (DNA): TGTGCCAGCAGCTTCGCGGGAGTTACCGGGGAGCTGTTTTTT.

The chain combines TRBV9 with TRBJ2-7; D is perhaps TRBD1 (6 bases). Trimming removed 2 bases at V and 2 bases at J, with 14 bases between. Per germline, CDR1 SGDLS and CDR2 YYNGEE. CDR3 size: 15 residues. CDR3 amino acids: CASSVSGTLPYEQYF. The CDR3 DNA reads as TGTGCCAGCAGCGTCTCCGGGACACTCCCCTACGAGCAGTACTTC.

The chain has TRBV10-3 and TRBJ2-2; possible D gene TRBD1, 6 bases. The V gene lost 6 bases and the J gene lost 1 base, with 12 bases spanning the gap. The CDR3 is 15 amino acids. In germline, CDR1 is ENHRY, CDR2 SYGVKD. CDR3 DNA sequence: TGTGCCATCAGCACCGGGACACAGAACACCGGGGAGCTGTTTTTT. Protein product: CAISTGTQNTGELFF.

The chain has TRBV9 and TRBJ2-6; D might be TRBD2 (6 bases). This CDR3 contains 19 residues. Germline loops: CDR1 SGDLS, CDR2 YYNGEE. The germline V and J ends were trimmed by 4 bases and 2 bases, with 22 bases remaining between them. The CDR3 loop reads CASSHEWGDSLPGANVLTF. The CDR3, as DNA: TGTGCCAGCAGCCATGAATGGGGGGACTCGCTTCCTGGGGCCAACGTCCTGACTTTC.

CDR3 sequence (DNA): TGTGCCAGCACACCCAAATCCGGGACTAGCTCCTTTTACGAGCAGTTCTTC. This codes for CASTPKSGTSSFYEQFF. The chain carries TRBV27 and TRBJ2-1, with TRBD2 matching 9 bases. The CDR3 extends over 17 amino acids. Germline lookup yields CDR1 MNHEY and CDR2 SMNVEV (reference sequence). V gave up 7 bases and J gave up 10 bases; unmatched junction bases: 20.

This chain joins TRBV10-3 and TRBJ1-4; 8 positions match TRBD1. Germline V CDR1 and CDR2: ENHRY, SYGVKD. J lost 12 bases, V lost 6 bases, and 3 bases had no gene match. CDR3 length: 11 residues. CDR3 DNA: TGTGCCATCAGATCACAGGGGGAACTGTTTTTT. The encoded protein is CAIRSQGELFF.

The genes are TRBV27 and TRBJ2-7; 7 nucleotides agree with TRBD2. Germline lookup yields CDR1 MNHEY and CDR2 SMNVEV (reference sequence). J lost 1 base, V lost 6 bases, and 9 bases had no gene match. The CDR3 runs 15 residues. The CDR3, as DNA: TGTGCCAGCAGCCCTGGCCAGCGGGGATCCTACGAGCAGTACTTC. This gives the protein CASSPGQRGSYEQYF.

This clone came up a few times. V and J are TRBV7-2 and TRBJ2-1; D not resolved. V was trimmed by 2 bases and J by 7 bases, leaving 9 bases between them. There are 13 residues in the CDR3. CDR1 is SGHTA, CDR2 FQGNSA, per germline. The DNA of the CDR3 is TGTGCCAGCAGCTTACTCCGTCAGAATGAGCAGTTCTTC. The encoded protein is CASSLLRQNEQFF.

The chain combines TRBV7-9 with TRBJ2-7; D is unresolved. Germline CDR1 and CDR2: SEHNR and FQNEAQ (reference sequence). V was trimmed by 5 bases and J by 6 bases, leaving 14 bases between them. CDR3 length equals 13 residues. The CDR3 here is CASSQATISEQYF. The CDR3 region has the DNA TGTGCCAGCAGCCAGGCGACAATAAGCGAGCAGTACTTC.

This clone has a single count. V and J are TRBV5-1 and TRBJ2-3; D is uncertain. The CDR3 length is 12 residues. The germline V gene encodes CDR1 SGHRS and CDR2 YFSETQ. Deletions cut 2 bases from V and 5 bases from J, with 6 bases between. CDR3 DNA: TGCGCCAGCAGCTTTACGGTAGATACGCAGTATTTT. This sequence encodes CASSFTVDTQYF.

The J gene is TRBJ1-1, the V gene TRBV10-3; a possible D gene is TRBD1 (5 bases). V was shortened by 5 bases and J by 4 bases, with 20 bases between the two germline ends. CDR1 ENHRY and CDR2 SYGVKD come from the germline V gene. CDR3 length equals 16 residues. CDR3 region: CAISSYAGLSITEAFF. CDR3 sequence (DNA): TGTGCCATCAGTTCCTATGCAGGGTTGTCCATCACTGAAGCTTTCTTT.

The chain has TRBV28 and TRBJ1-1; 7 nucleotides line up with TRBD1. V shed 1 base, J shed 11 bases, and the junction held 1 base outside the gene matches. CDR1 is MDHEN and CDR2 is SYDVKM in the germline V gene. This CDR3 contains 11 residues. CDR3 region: CASSLSGGAFF. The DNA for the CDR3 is TGTGCCAGCAGTTTATCAGGGGGGGCTTTCTTT. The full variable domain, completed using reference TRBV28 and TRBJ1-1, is DVKVTQSSRYLVKRTGEKVFLECVQDMDHENMFWYRQDPGLGLRLIYFSYDVKMKEKGDIPEGYSVSREKKERFSLILESASTNQTSMYLCASSLSGGAFFGQGTRLTVV.